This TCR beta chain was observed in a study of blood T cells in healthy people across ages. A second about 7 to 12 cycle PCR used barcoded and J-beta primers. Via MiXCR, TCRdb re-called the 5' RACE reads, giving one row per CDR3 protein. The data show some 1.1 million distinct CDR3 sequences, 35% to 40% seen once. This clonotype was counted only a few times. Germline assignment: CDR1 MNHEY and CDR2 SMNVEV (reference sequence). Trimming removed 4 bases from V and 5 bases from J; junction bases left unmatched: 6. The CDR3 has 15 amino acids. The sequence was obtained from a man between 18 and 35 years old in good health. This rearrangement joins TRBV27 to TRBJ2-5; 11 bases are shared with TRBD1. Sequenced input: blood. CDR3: CASSWTGGASETQYF. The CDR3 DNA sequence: TGTGCCAGCAGTTGGACAGGGGGCGCTTCGGAGACCCAGTACTTC.